This T cell receptor beta chain comes out of a study of blood T cell repertoires in COVID-19. Study as a whole: Acute and convalescent COVID-19 specimens originated in the United States, Italy and Spain. T cells, B-cell-depleted T cells, or PBMCs supplied cDNA or gDNA.

In the original analysis: Reference gene primer amplification in the assay estimated nucleated cell counts. Libraries were prepared by immunoSEQ multiplex PCR; TCRdb keeps only in-frame clonotypes and omits some of them. Clonal size and the V and J genes are those of that table, whereas D and trimming came from the DNA. The sample has roughly 60,000 clones; around 86% are singletons. V was trimmed by 5 bases and J by 4 bases, leaving 11 bases between them. CDR3 length: 13 amino acids. The germline gives CDR1 ENHRY, CDR2 SYGVKD. The chain employs TRBV10-3 and TRBJ1-2; D uncertain. The sequencing sample was made of peripheral blood. This TCR was recovered from a woman older than 75 with acute or convalescent COVID-19. CDR3 residues: CAISNGMTYGYTF. The CDR3 coding sequence is TGTGCCATCAGTAACGGGATGACCTATGGCTACACCTTC.